One and the same sample provided the 27 T cell receptor beta chains below, sequenced in a study of beta chain features in type 1 diabetes. The study's findings and limits: Among all four CD4+ subsets, Type 1 diabetes patients had TCRB CDR3s that were moderately but significantly shorter.

Their recognized antigens are unknown. All of the isolated RNA was reverse transcribed, so expressed TCRB transcripts were sequenced. Profiling relied on immunoSEQ multiplex PCR, and the TCRdb table lists in-frame clones only, not all of them. Of 300,000 to 450,000 clones in the sample, 9.6% are singletons; the top ten hold 0.6%. The sample taken for sequencing was central memory CD4+ T cells from blood. The receptors shown here come from a young man with type 1 diabetes.

In its sample, this clone was seen many times. This chain links TRBV29-1 with TRBJ2-2; D is perhaps TRBD1 (5 bases). Between the trimmed V and J ends, which lost 5 bases and 4 bases, there was a span of 5 bases. CDR1 and CDR2 (germline): SQVTM, ANQGSEA. CDR3 length: 11 residues. The CDR3 bases are TGCAGCGTTCAGGGCACCGGGGAGCTGTTTTTT. This encodes CSVQGTGELFF.

Ten or more counts support this clone. The V gene is TRBV7-9, the J gene TRBJ2-3; no definite D call. This CDR3 is built from 14 residues. Per germline, CDR1 SEHNR and CDR2 FQNEAQ (reference sequence). Trimming cost V 4 bases and J 6 bases, with 14 bases left between them. The CDR3 region has the DNA TGTGCCAGCAGCTCGGACCCTGTTCGTGATACGCAGTATTTT. Residues: CASSSDPVRDTQYF. Supplemented by reference TRBV7-9 and TRBJ2-3, the full variable domain reads DTGVSQNPRHKITKRGQNVTFRCDPISEHNRLYWYRQTLGQGPEFLTYFQNEAQLEKSRLLSDRFSAERPKGSFSTLEIQRTEQGDSAMYLCASSSDPVRDTQYFGPGTRLTVL.

This clone was seen a few times. J is TRBJ1-2 and V is TRBV14; TRBD1 agrees at 12 bases. V gave up 8 bases and J gave up 5 bases; unmatched junction bases: 9. Germline-derived CDR1 and CDR2 are SGHDN and FVKESK. The CDR3 has 15 amino acids. The CDR3 bases are TGTGCCAGCTCACCACCGGGACAGGGGGCTTATGGCTACACCTTC. This codes for CASSPPGQGAYGYTF. Complete variable domain (other parts from reference TRBV14 and TRBJ1-2): EAGVTQFPSHSVIEKGQTVTLRCDPISGHDNLYWYRRVMGKEIKFLLHFVKESKQDESGMPNNRFLAERTGGTYSTLKVQPAELEDSGVYFCASSPPGQGAYGYTFGSGTRLTVV.

This clone was counted ten times or more. The gene calls are TRBV6-6 and TRBJ2-3; TRBD1 matches 8 bases. Per the germline V gene, CDR1 is MNHNY and CDR2 is SVGAGI (reference sequence). Trimming took 0 bases from V and 6 from J; bases not matched to a gene: 8. The CDR3 loop spans 16 amino acids. The CDR3 loop is CASSYSTDRGRDTQYF. The CDR3 region has the DNA TGTGCCAGCAGTTACTCGACAGACAGGGGTAGGGATACGCAGTATTTT.

This chain connects TRBV5-4 to TRBJ2-1; a weak D match, TRBD2 (5 bases). Deletions cut 6 bases from V and 6 bases from J, with 13 bases between. Germline loops: CDR1 SGHNT, CDR2 YYREEE (reference sequence). The CDR3 is 13 amino acids. CDR3: CASTPRETNEQFF. The CDR3 DNA reads as TGTGCCAGCACCCCGAGGGAAACCAATGAGCAGTTCTTC.

This chain joins TRBV5-1 and TRBJ2-1; D gene ambiguous. CDR1 and CDR2 from the germline V gene are SGHRS and YFSETQ. The CDR3 sequence is 16 residues long. V was clipped by 0 bases and J by 8 bases, with 18 bases between them. Here the CDR3 reads CASSLVAMGYQYEQFF. Written as DNA, the CDR3 is TGCGCCAGCAGCTTGGTGGCTATGGGGTATCAGTATGAGCAGTTCTTC.

CDR3 sequence (DNA): TGTGCCAGCAGCCCGACAGAACCCGACTATGGCTACACCTTC. It encodes CASSPTEPDYGYTF. V usage is TRBV7-9 and J usage is TRBJ1-2; TRBD1 is a possible D gene (5 bases). The CDR3 length is 14 residues. The germline V gene encodes CDR1 SEHNR and CDR2 FQNEAQ (reference sequence). The ends were cut back, 5 bases at V and 3 bases at J, with 13 bases in the middle. Full variable domain (rest looked up from reference TRBV7-9 and TRBJ1-2): DTGVSQNPRHKITKRGQNVTFRCDPISEHNRLYWYRQTLGQGPEFLTYFQNEAQLEKSRLLSDRFSAERPKGSFSTLEIQRTEQGDSAMYLCASSPTEPDYGYTFGSGTRLTVV.

The CDR3, as DNA: TGTGCCAGCAGTGTCTCAGGGACAGGGTCGTACAATGAGCAGTTCTTC. Its translation is CASSVSGTGSYNEQFF. The genes are TRBV2 and TRBJ2-1, with TRBD1 matching over 9 bases. With 4 bases clipped from V and 4 bases from J, the junction kept 8 bases outside the gene matches. CDR1 and CDR2 (germline): SNHLY, FYNNEI. This CDR3 comprises 16 residues.

The chain recombines TRBV7-2 with TRBJ1-4; TRBD1 might be the D (6 bases). V gave up 3 bases and J gave up 8 bases, with 13 bases separating them. The CDR3 is 14 residues long. Germline V gene data show CDR1 as SGHTA and CDR2 as FQGNSA. The CDR3 sequence is CASSFATGSEKLFF. Written as DNA, the CDR3 is TGTGCCAGCAGCTTCGCGACAGGATCCGAAAAACTGTTTTTT.

This chain uses TRBV7-6 with TRBJ2-1, with D tentatively TRBD1 or TRBD2 (5 bases each). With 2 bases removed from V and 3 bases from J, the gap between germline ends came to 17 bases. Germline lookup yields CDR1 SGHVS and CDR2 FNYEAQ. The CDR3 has 17 residues. The CDR3 coding sequence is TGTGCCAGCAGCTTAAGGGGAGTGGGTGGGGGCTACAATGAGCAGTTCTTC. Residues: CASSLRGVGGGYNEQFF.

This clone was picked up many times. This chain connects TRBV11-2 to TRBJ2-1; 11 bases are a match to TRBD2. Germline-derived CDR1 and CDR2 are SGHAT and FQNNGV. V was clipped by 2 bases and J by 4 bases; unmatched bases: 1. This CDR3 comprises 15 residues. The CDR3: CASSLTSGSYNEQFF. In DNA, the CDR3 is TGTGCCAGCAGCTTAACTAGCGGGAGTTACAATGAGCAGTTCTTC.

V is TRBV5-5 and J is TRBJ2-7; 13 positions match TRBD2. CDR1 is SGHKS, CDR2 YYEKEE, per germline (reference sequence). The CDR3 length is 15 residues. V lost 6 bases, J lost 4 bases, and 7 bases stayed unmatched. CDR3 bases: TGTGCCAGCATCCTGCAACTAGCGGGAGGGTACGAGCAGTACTTC. It encodes CASILQLAGGYEQYF.

This chain uses TRBV5-1 with TRBJ2-7; weak D call: TRBD1 (6 bases). Germline CDR1 is SGHRS and CDR2 is YFSETQ. The CDR3 runs 14 residues. Trimming removed 5 bases at V and 5 bases at J, with 17 bases between. CDR3 residues: CASRAGALRDEQYF. CDR3 DNA sequence: TGCGCCAGCAGGGCAGGGGCTCTTCGCGACGAGCAGTACTTC.

The rearrangement uses TRBV6-6 and TRBJ2-1; 8 bases line up with TRBD1. After removal of 10 bases from V and 6 bases from J, the junction contained 8 bases not matched to a gene. The CDR3 is made up of 13 amino acids. Germline-derived CDR1 and CDR2 are MNHNY and SVGAGI (reference sequence). The CDR3 here is CATSGGASNEQFF. The CDR3 nucleotides are TGTGCCACCTCAGGGGGCGCCTCCAATGAGCAGTTCTTC.

This clone was counted between two and nine times. Sequence at one end of the junction differs from germline and may be a read error. The V and J genes are TRBV7-7 and TRBJ2-1, with D perhaps TRBD1 (5 bases). Germline V gene sequence: CDR1 SSHAT, CDR2 FNYEAQ (reference sequence). The CDR3 contains 16 residues. CDR3 in amino acids: CASSFGADSSYNEQFF. For the CDR3, the DNA is TGTGCTAGCAGCTTTGGGGCGGATAGCTCCTACAATGAGCAGTTCTTC.

J is TRBJ2-2 and V is TRBV25-1; a weak D match, TRBD1 (6 bases). This CDR3 comprises 16 residues. Between the trimmed V and J ends, which lost 2 bases and 7 bases, there was a span of 17 bases. Germline loops: CDR1 MGHDK, CDR2 SYGVNS. CDR3 protein: CASSEPGTRGGGELFF. The CDR3 DNA reads TGTGCCAGCAGTGAACCCGGGACAAGGGGTGGCGGGGAGCTGTTTTTT.

This chain connects TRBV7-2 to TRBJ2-6; D unclear. CDR3 length: 15 amino acids. CDR1 is SGHTA and CDR2 is FQGNSA in the germline V gene. Between the trimmed V and J ends, which lost 3 bases and 2 bases, there was a span of 8 bases. The DNA for the CDR3 is TGTGCCAGCAGCTTTAGGGATGCTGGGGCCAACGTCCTGACTTTC. Translation gives CASSFRDAGANVLTF.

The table lists this clone with a few counts. The chain employs TRBV10-3 and TRBJ2-2; TRBD1 matches at 8 bases. V lost 3 bases, J lost 7 bases, and 10 bases stayed unmatched. The CDR3 extends over 16 amino acids. Germline lookup yields CDR1 ENHRY and CDR2 SYGVKD. The CDR3 region is CAISEFGQGAIGELFF. CDR3 bases: TGTGCCATCAGTGAATTCGGGCAGGGGGCGATCGGGGAGCTGTTTTTT.

This chain joins TRBV30 and TRBJ2-5; 8 bases line up with TRBD1. The J call is uncertain, as TRBJ2-7 better fits the DNA end. CDR3 length: 12 residues. CDR1 GTSNPN and CDR2 SVGIG come from the germline V gene (reference sequence). CDR3 in amino acids: CAWGQGWYEQYF. CDR3 bases: TGTGCCTGGGGACAGGGTTGGTACGAGCAGTACTTC.

This chain uses TRBV6-6 with TRBJ2-1; unclear D gene. The V and J ends lost 0 bases and 0 bases respectively, with 6 bases between them. The germline gives CDR1 MNHNY, CDR2 SVGAGI (reference sequence). The length of the CDR3 is 15 residues. CDR3 nucleotides: TGTGCCAGCAGTTACTCGGTTGGCTCCTACAATGAGCAGTTCTTC. Protein product: CASSYSVGSYNEQFF.

This clone was seen at least ten times. The V and J genes are TRBV28 and TRBJ2-6; D is unclear. The CDR3 is 13 amino acids. V dropped 10 bases and J dropped 2 bases, with 9 bases sitting between them. Germline lookup yields CDR1 MDHEN and CDR2 SYDVKM. The CDR3 is CATIRTGANVLTF. CDR3 bases: TGTGCCACCATTCGCACTGGGGCCAACGTCCTGACTTTC.

This clone showed up just a few times. This chain joins TRBV25-1 and TRBJ2-2; possible D gene TRBD1, 6 bases. The CDR3 has 18 residues. Germline V lookup: CDR1 MGHDK, CDR2 SYGVNS. V was clipped by 4 bases and J by 5 bases, with 23 bases between them. The CDR3 sequence: CASSGQLGAGSGTGELFF. The DNA for the CDR3 is TGTGCCAGCAGTGGCCAGTTGGGGGCAGGGTCGGGAACCGGGGAGCTGTTTTTT.

This clone has just a few counts. This rearrangement joins TRBV6-5 to TRBJ2-7; D unresolved. Trimming pared 4 bases from V and 2 bases from J, leaving 6 bases between. The length of the CDR3 is 12 residues. Germline V gene lookup returns CDR1 MNHEY and CDR2 SVGAGI. Written as DNA, the CDR3 is TGTGCCAGCAGTTTGTTTGCCTACGAGCAGTACTTC. Its protein is CASSLFAYEQYF.

The V and J genes are TRBV28 and TRBJ1-1, with 7 bases fitting TRBD1. The CDR3 spans 14 residues. With 6 bases clipped from V and 8 bases from J, the junction kept 12 bases outside the gene matches. CDR1 MDHEN and CDR2 SYDVKM come from the germline V gene. The CDR3 DNA reads as TGTGCCAGCAGGCCTCCAGGGCAGGGGGTAGAAGCTTTCTTT. It codes for CASRPPGQGVEAFF.

This clone has a handful of counts. The chain carries TRBV28 and TRBJ2-7, with D possibly being TRBD2 (7 bases). The CDR3 has 15 residues. CDR1 and CDR2 (germline): MDHEN, SYDVKM. Trimming took off 5 bases at V and 3 bases at J, with 17 bases between the two ends. CDR3 residues: CASSPGGRGHYEQYF. The CDR3 DNA sequence: TGTGCCAGCAGTCCTGGGGGGCGGGGGCACTACGAGCAGTACTTC.

The table lists this clone with many counts. The genes are TRBV30 and TRBJ2-7, with D tentatively TRBD1 (6 bases). V was clipped by 3 bases and J by 0 bases, with 6 bases between them. This CDR3 region has 12 residues. Germline CDR1 reads GTSNPN; CDR2 reads SVGIG (reference sequence). CDR3 nucleotides: TGTGCCTGGAGGGACAGCTCCTACGAGCAGTACTTC. Protein sequence: CAWRDSSYEQYF.

This clone was seen only once. The chain uses TRBV30 and TRBJ2-3, with TRBD2 identical over 7 bases. V was pared by 8 bases and J by 6 bases, with 2 bases of the junction left unmatched. The germline gives CDR1 GTSNPN, CDR2 SVGIG (reference sequence). The CDR3 has 10 residues. CDR3 bases: TGTGCCAGGGGAGGGGATACGCAGTATTTT. Translating gives CARGGDTQYF.